This TCR beta chain was sequenced in a study of CD8+ T cells in alopecia areata. There are a few counts of this clone. As yet, its antigen is unknown. Specimens obtained from alopecia areata patients comprised lesional scalp punch biopsies and peripheral blood. PBMCs provided sorted CD4+ and CD8+ T cells. Study-wide results and limits: Against the mouse data, patients shared TCRs less clearly, possibly for HLA reasons. Normal-skin resident alphabeta T cells also appear among scalp sample sequences.

Germline lookup yields CDR1 SGHDT and CDR2 YYEEEE. V was clipped by 1 base and J by 7 bases, with 15 bases between them. The CDR3 runs to 15 residues. RNA extraction was followed by reverse transcription into cDNA, which acted as the sequencing template. Measured with immunoSEQ multiplex PCR; TCRdb has only the in-frame clones, and not every one. The table lists around 200,000 clones, roughly 60% of them singletons. This clonotype was sampled from a human donor with alopecia areata. J is TRBJ2-1 and V is TRBV5-6; no clear D. The source was CD4+ T cells sorted from blood, collected at week 0. The CDR3 DNA reads as TGTGCCAGCAGCTTGTTGACAAGACGACGGAATGAGCAGTTCTTC. This codes for CASSLLTRRRNEQFF.